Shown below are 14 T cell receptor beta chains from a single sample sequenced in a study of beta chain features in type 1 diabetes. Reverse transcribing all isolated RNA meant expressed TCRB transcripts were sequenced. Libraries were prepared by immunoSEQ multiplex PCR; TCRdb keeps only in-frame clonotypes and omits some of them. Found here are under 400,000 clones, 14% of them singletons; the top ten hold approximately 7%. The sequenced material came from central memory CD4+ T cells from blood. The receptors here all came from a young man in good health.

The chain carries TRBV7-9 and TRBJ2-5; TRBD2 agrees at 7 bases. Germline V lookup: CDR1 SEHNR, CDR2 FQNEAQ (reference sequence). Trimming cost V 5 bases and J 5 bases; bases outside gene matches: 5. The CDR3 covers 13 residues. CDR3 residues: CASSGSGYETQYF. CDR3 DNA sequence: TGTGCCAGCAGCGGTAGCGGGTATGAGACCCAGTACTTC.

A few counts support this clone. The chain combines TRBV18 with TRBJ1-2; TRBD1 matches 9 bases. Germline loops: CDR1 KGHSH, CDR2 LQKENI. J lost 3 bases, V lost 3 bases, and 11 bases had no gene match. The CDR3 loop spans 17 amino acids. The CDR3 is CASSPRTGVGKDYGYTF. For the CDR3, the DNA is TGTGCCAGCTCACCCCGGACAGGGGTTGGTAAGGACTATGGCTACACCTTC.

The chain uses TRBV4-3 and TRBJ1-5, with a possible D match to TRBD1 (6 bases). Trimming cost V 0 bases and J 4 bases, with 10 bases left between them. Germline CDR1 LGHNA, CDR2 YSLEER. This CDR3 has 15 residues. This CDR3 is CASSQEGGENQPQHF. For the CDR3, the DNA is TGCGCCAGCAGCCAAGAGGGGGGCGAGAATCAGCCCCAGCATTTT.

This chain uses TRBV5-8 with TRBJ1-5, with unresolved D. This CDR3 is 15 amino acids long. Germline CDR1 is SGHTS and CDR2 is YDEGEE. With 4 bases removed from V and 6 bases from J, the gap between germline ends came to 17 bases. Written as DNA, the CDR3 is TGTGCCAGCAGCCCTTTTCGGGGTAGTGTTCAGCCCCAGCATTTT. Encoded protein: CASSPFRGSVQPQHF.

The CDR3 loop is CASSRTVPDTQYF. In DNA, the CDR3 is TGTGCCAGCAGCCGGACAGTCCCAGATACGCAGTATTTT. J is TRBJ2-3 and V is TRBV13; possibly TRBD1 for D (6 bases). The V gene's germline CDR1 is PRHDT and CDR2 FYEKMQ (reference sequence). The germline V and J ends were trimmed by 5 bases and 4 bases, with 10 bases remaining between them. The CDR3 length is 13 residues.

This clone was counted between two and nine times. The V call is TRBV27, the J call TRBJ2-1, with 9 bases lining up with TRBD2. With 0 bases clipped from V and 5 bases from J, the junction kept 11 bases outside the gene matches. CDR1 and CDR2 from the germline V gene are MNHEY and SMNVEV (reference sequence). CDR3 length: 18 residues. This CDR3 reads CASSLSVYVAGENNEQFF. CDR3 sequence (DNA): TGTGCCAGCAGTTTATCGGTTTATGTAGCGGGAGAAAACAATGAGCAGTTCTTC.

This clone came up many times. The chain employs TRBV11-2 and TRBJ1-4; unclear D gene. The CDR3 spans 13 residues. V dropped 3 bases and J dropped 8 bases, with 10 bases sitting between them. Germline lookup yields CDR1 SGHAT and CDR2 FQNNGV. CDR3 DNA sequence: TGTGCCAGCAGCTTTACTGGGAGGGAAAAACTGTTTTTT. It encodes CASSFTGREKLFF.

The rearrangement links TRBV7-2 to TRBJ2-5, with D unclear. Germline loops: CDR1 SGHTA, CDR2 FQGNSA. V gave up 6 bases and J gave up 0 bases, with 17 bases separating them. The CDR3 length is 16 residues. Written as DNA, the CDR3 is TGTGCCAGCAGTTTAATGGCAGGATCGTACCAAGAGACCCAGTACTTC. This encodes CASSLMAGSYQETQYF.

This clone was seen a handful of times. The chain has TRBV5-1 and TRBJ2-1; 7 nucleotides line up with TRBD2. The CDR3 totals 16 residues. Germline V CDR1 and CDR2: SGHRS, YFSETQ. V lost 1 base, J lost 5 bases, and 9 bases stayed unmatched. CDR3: CASSLSAGVPNNEQFF. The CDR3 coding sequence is TGCGCCAGCAGCTTGTCGGCGGGAGTCCCTAACAATGAGCAGTTCTTC. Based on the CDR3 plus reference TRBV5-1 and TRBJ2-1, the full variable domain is KAGVTQTPRYLIKTRGQQVTLSCSPISGHRSVSWYQQTPGQGLQFLFEYFSETQRNKGNFPGRFSGRQFSNSRSEMNVSTLELGDSALYLCASSLSAGVPNNEQFFGPGTRLTVL.

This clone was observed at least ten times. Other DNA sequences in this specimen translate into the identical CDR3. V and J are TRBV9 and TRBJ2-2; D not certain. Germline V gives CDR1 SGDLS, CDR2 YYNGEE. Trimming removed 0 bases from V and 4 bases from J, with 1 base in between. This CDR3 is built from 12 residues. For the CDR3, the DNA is TGTGCCAGCAGCGTAGCCACCGGGGAGCTGTTTTTT. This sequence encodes CASSVATGELFF.

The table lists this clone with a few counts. CDR3 DNA sequence: TGTGCCAGCAGCTTAAAAAGTGGGAGGGAGACCCAGTACTTC. It translates to CASSLKSGRETQYF. This rearrangement joins TRBV7-3 to TRBJ2-5, with a tentative D call TRBD2 (6 bases). CDR1 is SGHTA and CDR2 is FQGTGA in the germline V gene. V was trimmed by 1 base and J by 5 bases, leaving 11 bases between them. CDR3 size: 14 residues.

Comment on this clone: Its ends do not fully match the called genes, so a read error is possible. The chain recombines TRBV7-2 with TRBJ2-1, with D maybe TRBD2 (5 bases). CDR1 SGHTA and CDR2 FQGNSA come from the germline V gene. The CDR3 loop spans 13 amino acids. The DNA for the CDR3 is TGCGCCAGCAGCCAAATGGCGAGGGATGAGCAGTTCTTC. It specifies CASSQMARDEQFF.

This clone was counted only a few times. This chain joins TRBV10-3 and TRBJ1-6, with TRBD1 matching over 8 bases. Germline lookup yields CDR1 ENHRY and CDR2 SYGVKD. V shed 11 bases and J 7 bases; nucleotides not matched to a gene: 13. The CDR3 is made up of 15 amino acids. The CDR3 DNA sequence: TGTGCCTCCGAGAACCTGGACAGGGCCAATTCACCCCTCCACTTT. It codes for CASENLDRANSPLHF.

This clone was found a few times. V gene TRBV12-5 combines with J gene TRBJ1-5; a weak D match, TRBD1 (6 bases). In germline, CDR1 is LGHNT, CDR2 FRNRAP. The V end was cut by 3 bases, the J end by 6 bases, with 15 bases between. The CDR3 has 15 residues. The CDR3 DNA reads TGTGCTAGTGGTTTAACTACAGGGTACGGTCAGCCCCAGCATTTT. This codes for CASGLTTGYGQPQHF.